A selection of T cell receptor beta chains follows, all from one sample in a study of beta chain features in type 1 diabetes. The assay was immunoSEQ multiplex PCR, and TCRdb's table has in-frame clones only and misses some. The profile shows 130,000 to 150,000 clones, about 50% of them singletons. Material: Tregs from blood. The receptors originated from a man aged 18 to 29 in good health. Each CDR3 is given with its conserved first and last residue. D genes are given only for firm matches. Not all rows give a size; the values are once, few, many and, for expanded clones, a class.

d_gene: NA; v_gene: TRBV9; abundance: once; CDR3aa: CASSVYSHTEAFF
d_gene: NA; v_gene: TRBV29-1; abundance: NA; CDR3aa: CSLEGPGVNTEAFF
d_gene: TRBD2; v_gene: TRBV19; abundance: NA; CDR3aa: CASTISGGESQFF
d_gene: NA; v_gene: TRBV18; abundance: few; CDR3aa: CASSPRENTEAFF
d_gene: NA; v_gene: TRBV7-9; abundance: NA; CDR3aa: CASSSRQNYGYTF
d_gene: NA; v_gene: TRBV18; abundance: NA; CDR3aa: CASSPLGGELFF
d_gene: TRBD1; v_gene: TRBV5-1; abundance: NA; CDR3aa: CASSDRVSLSGANVLTF
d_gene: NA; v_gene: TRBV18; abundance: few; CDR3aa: CASSAGVASYEQYF
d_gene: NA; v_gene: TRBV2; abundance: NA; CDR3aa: CAILTRRVGEQYF
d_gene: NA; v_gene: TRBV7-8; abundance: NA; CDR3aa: CASSLTGNNEQFF
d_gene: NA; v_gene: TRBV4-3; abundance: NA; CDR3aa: CASSLTRSYGYTF
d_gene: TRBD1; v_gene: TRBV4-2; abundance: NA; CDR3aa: CASSQQQGGNSPLHF
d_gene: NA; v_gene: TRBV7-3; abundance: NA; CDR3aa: CASSLKTGTDTQYF
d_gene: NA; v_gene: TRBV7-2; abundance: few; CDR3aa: CASSLGVGQFF
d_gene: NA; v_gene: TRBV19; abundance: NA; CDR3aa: CASSTPPDRKLFF
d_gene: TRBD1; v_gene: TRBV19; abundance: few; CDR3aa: CASRTTGFTQPQHF
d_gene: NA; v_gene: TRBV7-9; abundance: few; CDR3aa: CASSFSLHQYF
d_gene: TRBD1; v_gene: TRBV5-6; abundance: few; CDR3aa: CASSPQGVAGYTF
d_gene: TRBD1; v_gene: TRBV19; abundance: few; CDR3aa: CASRDRGAPTQYF
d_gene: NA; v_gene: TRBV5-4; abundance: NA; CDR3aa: CASSYGWTGELFF
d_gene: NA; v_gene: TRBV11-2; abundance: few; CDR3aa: CASSPPSGNLNEKLFF
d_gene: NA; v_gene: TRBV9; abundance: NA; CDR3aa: CASSVVQGGYGYTF
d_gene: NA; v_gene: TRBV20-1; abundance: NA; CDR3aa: CSANTADTQYF
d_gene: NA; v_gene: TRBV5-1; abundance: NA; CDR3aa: CASSTDYYNEQFF
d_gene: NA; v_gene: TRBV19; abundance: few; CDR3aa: CASTPTGGNYGYTF
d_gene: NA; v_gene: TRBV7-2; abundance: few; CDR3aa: CASSPQVSAYEQYF
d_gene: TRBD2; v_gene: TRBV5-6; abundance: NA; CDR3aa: CASSLAGGGGTDTQYF
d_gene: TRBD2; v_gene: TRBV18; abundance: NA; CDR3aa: CASSPLPSGPSEQYF
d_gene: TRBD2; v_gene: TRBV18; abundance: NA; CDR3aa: CASSPRLAGDYNEQFF
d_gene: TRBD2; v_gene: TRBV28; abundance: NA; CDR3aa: CASSFVGGETQYF
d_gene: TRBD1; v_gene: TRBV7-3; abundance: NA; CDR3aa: CASSPRRDRDDKQYF
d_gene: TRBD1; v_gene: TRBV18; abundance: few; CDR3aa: CASAGQGYYEQYF
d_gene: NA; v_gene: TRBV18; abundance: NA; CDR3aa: CASSPNRGPGELFF
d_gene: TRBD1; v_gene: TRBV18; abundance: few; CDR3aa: CASSPGQGVNEQFF
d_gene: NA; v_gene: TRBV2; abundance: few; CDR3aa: CASSVEGEGYTF
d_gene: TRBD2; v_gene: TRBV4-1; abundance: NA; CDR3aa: CASSLTGLARTYNEQFF
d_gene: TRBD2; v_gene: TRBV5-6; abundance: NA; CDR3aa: CASSLGPRGGPYSEQFF
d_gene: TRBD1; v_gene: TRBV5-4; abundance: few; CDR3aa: CASSLGLQGPSTEAFF
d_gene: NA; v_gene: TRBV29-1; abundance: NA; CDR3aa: CSPSGETEAFF